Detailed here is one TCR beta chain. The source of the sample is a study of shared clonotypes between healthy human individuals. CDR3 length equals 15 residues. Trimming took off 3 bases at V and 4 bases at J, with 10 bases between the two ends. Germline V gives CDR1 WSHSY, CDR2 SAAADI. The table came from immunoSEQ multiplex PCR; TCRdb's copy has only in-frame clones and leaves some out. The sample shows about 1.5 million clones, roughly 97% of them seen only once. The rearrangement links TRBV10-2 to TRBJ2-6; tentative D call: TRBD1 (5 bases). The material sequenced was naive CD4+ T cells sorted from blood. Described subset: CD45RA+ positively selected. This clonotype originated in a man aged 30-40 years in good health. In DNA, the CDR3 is TGCGCCAGCAGTGAATATCACAGGGGGGCCAACGTCCTGACTTTC. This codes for CASSEYHRGANVLTF.